The 19 T cell receptor beta chains listed next were all sequenced from one sample in a study of CD4 T cells in relation to SARS-CoV-2 and coronaviruses. These TCRs' antigens remain unknown. Before the COVID-19 pandemic, during about 2011-2019, CD4+ T cells were taken from unexposed donors. After about 11 days of culture, CD4+ T cells were isolated. TCRdb's copy holds only in-frame clones and misses some; the assay was immunoSEQ multiplex PCR. The data contain some 30,000 clones, roughly 76% of them singletons. Sequencing was performed on CD4+ T cells from PBMCs, cultured in vitro. These TCRs come from a human donor in good health.

Relative to its sample, this clone is large. This rearrangement joins TRBV2 to TRBJ1-3; no clear D. Trimming removed 2 bases from V and 4 bases from J, with 3 bases in between. CDR3 length: 12 residues. Germline CDR1 is SNHLY and CDR2 is FYNNEI. CDR3 protein: CASSEQGNTIYF. The CDR3 region has the DNA TGTGCCAGCAGTGAACAGGGAAACACCATATATTTT. Drawing the rest from reference TRBV2 and TRBJ1-3, the complete variable domain is EPEVTQTPSHQVTQMGQEVILRCVPISNHLYFYWYRQILGQKVEFLVSFYNNEISEKSEIFDDQFSVERPDGSNFTLKIRSTKLEDSAMYFCASSEQGNTIYFGEGSWLTVV.

The genes are TRBV7-2 and TRBJ2-4; perhaps TRBD1 as D (6 bases). The length of the CDR3 is 17 residues. V lost 5 bases to trimming and J lost 0 bases, with 17 bases between them. Looked up from germline, CDR1 is SGHTA and CDR2 is FQGNSA. The CDR3 nucleotides read TGTGCCAGCAGCCCATCGGACAGAAGACTAGCCAAAAACATTCAGTACTTC. Translating it yields CASSPSDRRLAKNIQYF.

This clone was observed a handful of times. The chain links TRBV5-1 to TRBJ2-3; no definite D call. The CDR3 is made up of 15 amino acids. The ends were cut back, 2 bases at V and 1 base at J, with 11 bases in the middle. Per germline, CDR1 SGHRS and CDR2 YFSETQ. CDR3 nucleotide sequence: TGCGCCAGCAGCTTTAACGTCCAGGGCACAGATACGCAGTATTTT. Its translation: CASSFNVQGTDTQYF.

The chain has TRBV12-3 or TRBV12-4 and TRBJ2-5; D is ambiguous. The germline V and J ends were trimmed by 2 bases and 7 bases, with 11 bases remaining between them. The length of the CDR3 is 13 residues. CDR3 residues: CASSLTNTRTQYF. The CDR3 DNA sequence: TGTGCCAGCAGTTTAACCAACACCAGGACCCAGTACTTC.

The chain links TRBV4-3 to TRBJ2-3; D is unclear. Trimming removed 1 base at V and 0 bases at J, with 11 bases between. Germline V gene sequence: CDR1 LGHNA, CDR2 YSLEER. The CDR3 totals 16 residues. The CDR3 DNA reads TGCGCCAGCAGCCAAGTTGCACTGTCTAGCACAGATACGCAGTATTTT. Its translation is CASSQVALSSTDTQYF.

V is TRBV5-1 and J is TRBJ2-3, with 7 nucleotides matching TRBD2. Per germline, CDR1 SGHRS and CDR2 YFSETQ. J lost 6 bases, V lost 2 bases, and 6 bases had no gene match. This CDR3 is built from 14 residues. The CDR3 protein is CASSLGARGDTQYF. The CDR3 nucleotides are TGCGCCAGCAGCTTAGGGGCGCGGGGGGATACGCAGTATTTT.

This chain uses TRBV19 with TRBJ2-3, with 9 positions matching TRBD1. Germline V gene sequence: CDR1 LNHDA, CDR2 SQIVND (reference sequence). The CDR3 is 15 residues long. The V and J ends lost 1 base and 3 bases, in that order; junction bases with no gene match: 2. In DNA, the CDR3 is TGTGCCAGTAGTATAGGGGGACAGGGAACAGATACGCAGTATTTT. This codes for CASSIGGQGTDTQYF.

The rearrangement uses TRBV6-6 and TRBJ2-1; TRBD2 agrees at 7 bases. The V gene's germline CDR1 is MNHNY and CDR2 SVGAGI (reference sequence). V was pared by 6 bases and J by 2 bases, with 7 bases of the junction left unmatched. This CDR3 is built from 15 residues. The CDR3 is CASRDIGGAYNEQFF. The CDR3 DNA sequence: TGTGCCAGCAGGGATATTGGGGGGGCCTACAATGAGCAGTTCTTC.

V usage is TRBV18 and J usage is TRBJ1-2, with D perhaps matching TRBD1 (5 bases). The CDR3 extends over 14 amino acids. V lost 6 bases, J lost 6 bases, and 17 bases lay in between. In germline, CDR1 is KGHSH, CDR2 LQKENI. This CDR3 is CASSTLRVGDGYTF. CDR3 bases: TGTGCCAGCTCTACGCTCAGGGTCGGTGATGGCTACACCTTC. The full variable domain, its missing parts supplied by reference TRBV18 and TRBJ1-2, is NAGVMQNPRHLVRRRGQEARLRCSPMKGHSHVYWYRQLPEEGLKFMVYLQKENIIDESGMPKERFSAEFPKEGPSILRIQQVVRGDSAAYFCASSTLRVGDGYTFGSGTRLTVV.

The chain joins TRBV27 to TRBJ2-2; weak D call: TRBD1 (5 bases). This CDR3 is built from 16 residues. Per germline, CDR1 MNHEY and CDR2 SMNVEV (reference sequence). V dropped 3 bases and J dropped 3 bases, with 14 bases sitting between them. The CDR3 nucleotides are TGTGCCAGCAGTTTCTCCAACAGGTGGGACACCGGGGAGCTGTTTTTT. Amino acid sequence: CASSFSNRWDTGELFF.

The V and J genes are TRBV7-3 and TRBJ2-3, with 15 bases that match TRBD2. CDR1 SGHTA and CDR2 FQGTGA come from the germline V gene. Germline trimming cut 6 bases from V and 5 bases from J; bases unmatched to any gene: 6. There are 16 residues in the CDR3. CDR3 residues: CASSQGLAGGIDTQYF. DNA of the CDR3: TGTGCCAGCAGTCAAGGACTAGCGGGAGGGATAGATACGCAGTATTTT.

In this sample, this clone turned up a few times. This sequence joins TRBV7-9 and TRBJ2-2; D is perhaps TRBD2 (6 bases). The ends were cut back, 5 bases at V and 1 base at J, with 14 bases in the middle. Germline V lookup: CDR1 SEHNR, CDR2 FQNEAQ (reference sequence). This CDR3 comprises 16 residues. CDR3 residues: CASSPWRGENTGELFF. CDR3 DNA sequence: TGTGCCAGCAGCCCCTGGAGGGGAGAGAACACCGGGGAGCTGTTTTTT.

The sample holds a few counts of this clone. The genes are TRBV29-1 and TRBJ2-1; the match to TRBD2 covers 7 bases. Germline trimming cut 1 base from V and 0 bases from J; bases unmatched to any gene: 3. Looked up from germline, CDR1 is SQVTM and CDR2 is ANQGSEA. CDR3 length: 15 residues. CDR3 coding DNA: TGCAGCGTTGAAGGGGAGGGATTCTCCTACAATGAGCAGTTCTTC. Translating it yields CSVEGEGFSYNEQFF.

The chain's CDR3 is CASSTSGTGVLVQPQHF. The CDR3 nucleotides read TGTGCCAGTAGTACCTCCGGGACAGGGGTCCTTGTTCAGCCCCAGCATTTT. The V gene is TRBV19, the J gene TRBJ1-5; TRBD1 aligns across 10 bases. Germline V gives CDR1 LNHDA, CDR2 SQIVND (reference sequence). The trim removed 4 bases at V and 6 bases at J, leaving 12 bases unmatched. The CDR3 runs to 17 residues.

This clone was observed a single time. V gene TRBV14 combines with J gene TRBJ1-1; 8 nucleotides line up with TRBD1. The germline V gene encodes CDR1 SGHDN and CDR2 FVKESK. The V and J ends lost 6 bases and 4 bases, in that order; junction bases with no gene match: 13. CDR3 length: 16 amino acids. This chain's CDR3 is CASSPWARGRGTEAFF. The CDR3 DNA reads as TGTGCCAGCAGTCCCTGGGCCAGGGGGCGGGGCACTGAAGCTTTCTTT.

This CDR3 is CASSRDTSYYGYTF. DNA for the CDR3: TGTGCCAGCAGCCGGGACACGTCGTACTATGGCTACACCTTC. This sequence joins TRBV5-4 and TRBJ1-2; D is possibly TRBD1 (6 bases). CDR1 and CDR2 (germline): SGHNT, YYREEE (reference sequence). The CDR3 runs 14 residues. V was shortened by 4 bases and J by 3 bases, with 13 bases between the two germline ends.

J is TRBJ2-7 and V is TRBV10-3, with D possibly being TRBD1 (5 bases). The V gene lost 0 bases and the J gene lost 3 bases, with 12 bases spanning the gap. CDR1 ENHRY and CDR2 SYGVKD come from the germline V gene. The CDR3 contains 15 residues. The CDR3 region is CAISESPAGRYEQYF. The CDR3 bases are TGTGCCATCAGTGAGTCACCGGCAGGGCGCTACGAGCAGTACTTC.

The chain joins TRBV18 to TRBJ2-5; no clear D. This CDR3 region has 15 residues. The germline V and J ends were trimmed by 2 bases and 2 bases, with 12 bases remaining between them. The germline gives CDR1 KGHSH, CDR2 LQKENI. The CDR3 sequence is CASSPLQDLQETQYF. CDR3 DNA sequence: TGTGCCAGCTCACCATTGCAGGATCTGCAAGAGACCCAGTACTTC. The full variable domain, in which reference TRBV18 and TRBJ2-5 provide the parts outside the CDR3, is NAGVMQNPRHLVRRRGQEARLRCSPMKGHSHVYWYRQLPEEGLKFMVYLQKENIIDESGMPKERFSAEFPKEGPSILRIQQVVRGDSAAYFCASSPLQDLQETQYFGPGTRLLVL.

The chain joins TRBV10-3 to TRBJ1-2; no definite D call. The V and J ends lost 6 bases and 4 bases respectively, with 21 bases between them. Germline assignment: CDR1 ENHRY and CDR2 SYGVKD. The CDR3 totals 16 residues. CDR3 amino acids: CAISVREKGYGYGYTF. DNA for the CDR3: TGTGCCATCAGCGTCAGAGAAAAAGGGTACGGCTATGGCTACACCTTC.